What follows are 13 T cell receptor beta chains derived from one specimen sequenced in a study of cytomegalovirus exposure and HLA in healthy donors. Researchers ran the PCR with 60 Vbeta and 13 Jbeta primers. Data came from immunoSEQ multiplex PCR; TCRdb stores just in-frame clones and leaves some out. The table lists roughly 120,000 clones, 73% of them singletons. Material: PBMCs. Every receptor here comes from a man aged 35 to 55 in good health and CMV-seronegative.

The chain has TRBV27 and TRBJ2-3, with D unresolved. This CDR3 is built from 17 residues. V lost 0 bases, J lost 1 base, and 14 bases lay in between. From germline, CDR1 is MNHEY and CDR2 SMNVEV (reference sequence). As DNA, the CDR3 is TGTGCCAGCAGTTTATCGTTACGTCCCGGTGGCACAGATACGCAGTATTTT. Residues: CASSLSLRPGGTDTQYF.

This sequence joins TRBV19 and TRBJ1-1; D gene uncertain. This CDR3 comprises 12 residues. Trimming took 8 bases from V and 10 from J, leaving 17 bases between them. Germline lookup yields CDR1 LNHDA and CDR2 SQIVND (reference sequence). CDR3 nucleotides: TGTGCCAGTGAATTCGAGGGTCGGGGAGCTTTCTTT. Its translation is CASEFEGRGAFF.

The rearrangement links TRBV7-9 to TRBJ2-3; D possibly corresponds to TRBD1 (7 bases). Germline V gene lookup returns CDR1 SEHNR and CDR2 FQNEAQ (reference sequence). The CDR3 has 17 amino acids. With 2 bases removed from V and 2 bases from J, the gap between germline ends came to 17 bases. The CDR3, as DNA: TGTGCCAGCAGCTTACACCAGGGGGGCGGGGTCACAGATACGCAGTATTTT. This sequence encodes CASSLHQGGGVTDTQYF.

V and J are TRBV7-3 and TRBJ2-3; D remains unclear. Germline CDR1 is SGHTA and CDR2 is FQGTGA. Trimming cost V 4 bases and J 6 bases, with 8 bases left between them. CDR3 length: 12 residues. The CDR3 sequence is CASSSTGDTQYF. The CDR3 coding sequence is TGTGCCAGCAGCTCAACCGGGGATACGCAGTATTTT.

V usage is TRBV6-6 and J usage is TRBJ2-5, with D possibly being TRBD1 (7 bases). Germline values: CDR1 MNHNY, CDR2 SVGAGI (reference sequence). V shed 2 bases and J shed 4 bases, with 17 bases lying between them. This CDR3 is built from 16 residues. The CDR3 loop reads CASSYPAGGPGETQYF. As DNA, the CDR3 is TGTGCCAGCAGTTACCCCGCAGGGGGGCCGGGAGAGACCCAGTACTTC.

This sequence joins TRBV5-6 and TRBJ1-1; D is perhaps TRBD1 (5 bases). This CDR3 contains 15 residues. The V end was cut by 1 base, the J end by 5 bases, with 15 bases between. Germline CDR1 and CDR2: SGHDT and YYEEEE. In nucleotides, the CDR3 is TGTGCCAGCAGCTTGACCCCAGGCGGGGGAACTGAAGCTTTCTTT. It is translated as CASSLTPGGGTEAFF.

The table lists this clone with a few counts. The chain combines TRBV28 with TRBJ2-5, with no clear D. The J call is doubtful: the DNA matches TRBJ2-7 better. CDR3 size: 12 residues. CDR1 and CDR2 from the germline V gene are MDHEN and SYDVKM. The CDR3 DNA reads TGTGCCAGCAGTTTATTACGGTACGAGCAGTACTTC. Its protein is CASSLLRYEQYF.

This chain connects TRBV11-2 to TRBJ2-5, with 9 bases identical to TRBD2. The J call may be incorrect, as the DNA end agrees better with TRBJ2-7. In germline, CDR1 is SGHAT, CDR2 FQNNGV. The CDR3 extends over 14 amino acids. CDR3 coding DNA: TGTGCCAGCACTAGCGGGGACAGCTTCTACGAGCAGTACTTC. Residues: CASTSGDSFYEQYF.

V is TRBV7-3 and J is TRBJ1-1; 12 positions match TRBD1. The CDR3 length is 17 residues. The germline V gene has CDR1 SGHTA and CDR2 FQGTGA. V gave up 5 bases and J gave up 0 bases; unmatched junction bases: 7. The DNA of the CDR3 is TGTGCCAGCAGCCCCGTGGGACAGGGGGCCATGAACACTGAAGCTTTCTTT. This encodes CASSPVGQGAMNTEAFF.

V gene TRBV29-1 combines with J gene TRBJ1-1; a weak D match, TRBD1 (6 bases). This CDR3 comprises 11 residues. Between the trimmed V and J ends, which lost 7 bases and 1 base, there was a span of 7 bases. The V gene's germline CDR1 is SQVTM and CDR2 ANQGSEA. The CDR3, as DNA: TGCAGCGGGACAGAGAACACTGAAGCTTTCTTT. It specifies CSGTENTEAFF.

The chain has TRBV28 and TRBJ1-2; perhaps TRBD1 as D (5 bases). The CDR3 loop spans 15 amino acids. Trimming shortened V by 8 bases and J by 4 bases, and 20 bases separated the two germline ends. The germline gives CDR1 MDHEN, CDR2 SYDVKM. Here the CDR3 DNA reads TGTGCCAGCGGGGGGGGTGGAGAGGGTTCCTATGGCTACACCTTC. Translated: CASGGGGEGSYGYTF.

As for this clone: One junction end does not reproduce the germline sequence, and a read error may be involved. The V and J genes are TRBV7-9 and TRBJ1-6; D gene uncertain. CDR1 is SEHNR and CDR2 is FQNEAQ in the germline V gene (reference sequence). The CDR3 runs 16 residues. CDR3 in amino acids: CSSSFYSSSYNSPLHF. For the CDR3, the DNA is TGTTCCAGCAGCTTTTACTCGAGCTCCTATAATTCACCCCTCCACTTT.

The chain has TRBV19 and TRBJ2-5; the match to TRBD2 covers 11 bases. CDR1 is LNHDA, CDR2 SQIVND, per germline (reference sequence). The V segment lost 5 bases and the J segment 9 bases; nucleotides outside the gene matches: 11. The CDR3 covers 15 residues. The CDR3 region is CASSRGLADPPAQYF. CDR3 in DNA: TGTGCCAGTAGTCGGGGACTAGCGGACCCGCCGGCCCAGTACTTC.